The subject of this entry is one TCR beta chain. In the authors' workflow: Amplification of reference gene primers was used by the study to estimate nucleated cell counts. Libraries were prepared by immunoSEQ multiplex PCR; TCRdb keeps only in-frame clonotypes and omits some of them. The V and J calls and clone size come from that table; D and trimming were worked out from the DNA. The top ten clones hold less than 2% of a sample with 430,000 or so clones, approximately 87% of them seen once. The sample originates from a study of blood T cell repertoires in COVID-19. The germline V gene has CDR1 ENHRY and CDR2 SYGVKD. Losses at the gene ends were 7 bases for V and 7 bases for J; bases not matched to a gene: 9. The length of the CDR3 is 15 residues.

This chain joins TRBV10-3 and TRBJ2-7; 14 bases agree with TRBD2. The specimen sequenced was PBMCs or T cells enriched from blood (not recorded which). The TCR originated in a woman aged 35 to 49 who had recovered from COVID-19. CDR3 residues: CAITLGTSGRDEQYF. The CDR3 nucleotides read TGTGCCATCACCTTAGGGACTAGCGGGAGAGATGAGCAGTACTTC.